This T cell receptor (beta chain) was recorded in a study of T cells in Graves' hyperthyroidism and ophthalmopathy. As regards this clonotype: One end of the junction varies from germline; a read error may be responsible.

Amplification yielded TCR beta CDR3 regions, with RNA transcripts as the source. The TCR CDR3 first-round RT-PCR relied on the HTBI primer set. TCRdb called the multiplex PCR reads again in MiXCR, with one record for every CDR3 protein. This table holds roughly 510,000 distinct CDR3 sequences, under 25% found once. The receptor comes from a young man with Graves' hyperthyroidism. The sample was blood.

The CDR3 sequence: CASSLGGSTEVFF. CDR3 sequence (DNA): TGCGCCAGCAGCTTGGGGGGAAGCACTGAAGTTTTCTTT. The chain links TRBV5-1 to TRBJ1-1, with D unresolved. In germline, CDR1 is SGHRS, CDR2 YFSETQ. The CDR3 is 13 amino acids.